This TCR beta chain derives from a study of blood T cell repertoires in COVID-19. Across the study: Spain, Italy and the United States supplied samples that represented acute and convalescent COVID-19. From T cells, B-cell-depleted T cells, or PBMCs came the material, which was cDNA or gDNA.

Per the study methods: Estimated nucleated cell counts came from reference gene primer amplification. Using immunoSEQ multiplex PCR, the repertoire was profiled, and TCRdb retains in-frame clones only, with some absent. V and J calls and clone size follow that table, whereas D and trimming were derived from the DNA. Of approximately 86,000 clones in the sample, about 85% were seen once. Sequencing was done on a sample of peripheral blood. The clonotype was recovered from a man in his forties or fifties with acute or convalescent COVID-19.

This CDR3 is CASSHRQGAGELFF. Written as DNA, the CDR3 is TGTGCCAGCAGTCACAGACAGGGGGCCGGGGAGCTGTTTTTT. The chain couples TRBV6-2 or TRBV6-3 to TRBJ2-2; 9 positions agree with TRBD1. Germline V CDR1 and CDR2: MNHEY, SVGEGT. The CDR3 consists of 14 residues. V gave up 5 bases and J gave up 6 bases; unmatched junction bases: 4.